These 5 T cell receptor beta chains were all obtained from the same sample, sequenced in a study of OX40 agonist ivuxolimab in advanced cancers. Clones were sequenced by immunoSEQ multiplex PCR, and TCRdb holds only the in-frame ones, with some missing. The repertoire includes 20,000 to 25,000 clones, under 90% of them detected once, and approximately 35% sits in the top ten. The input for sequencing was CD4+ or CD8+ T cells sorted from blood, taken in a trial of the OX40 agonist ivuxolimab. The receptors derive from an adult with an advanced solid tumor such as melanoma, head and neck, liver or kidney cancer.

J is TRBJ2-2 and V is TRBV7-9; tentatively, D is TRBD2 (5 bases). Trimming took 5 bases from V and 5 from J, leaving 15 bases between them. CDR3 size: 15 residues. The germline gives CDR1 SEHNR, CDR2 FQNEAQ (reference sequence). CDR3 bases: TGTGCCAGCAGCCCCGAGGGTGGGCGAACCGGGGAGCTGTTTTTT. It translates to CASSPEGGRTGELFF. The full variable domain, rest sourced from reference TRBV7-9 and TRBJ2-2, is DTGVSQNPRHKITKRGQNVTFRCDPISEHNRLYWYRQTLGQGPEFLTYFQNEAQLEKSRLLSDRFSAERPKGSFSTLEIQRTEQGDSAMYLCASSPEGGRTGELFFGEGSRLTVL.

The chain carries TRBV7-2 and TRBJ2-3; 8 bases are a match to TRBD1. The CDR3 runs 16 residues. Per germline, CDR1 SGHTA and CDR2 FQGNSA. V was clipped by 3 bases and J by 2 bases; unmatched bases: 7. The CDR3 nucleotides read TGTGCCAGCAGCTTGCCCATGACAGGGGCCACAGATACGCAGTATTTT. It codes for CASSLPMTGATDTQYF.

This rearrangement joins TRBV7-2 to TRBJ1-5; D is unclear. CDR1 and CDR2 (germline): SGHTA, FQGNSA. CDR3 length: 13 residues. Trimming pared 4 bases from V and 9 bases from J, leaving 13 bases between. The CDR3 here is CASSWVSLRPQHF. The CDR3, as DNA: TGTGCCAGCAGCTGGGTTTCCCTTAGGCCCCAGCATTTT.

This clone showed up just a few times. CDR3 sequence reads: CASSHGMNYGYTF. The CDR3 DNA is TGCGCCAGCAGCCATGGCATGAACTATGGCTACACCTTC. This chain joins TRBV4-1 and TRBJ1-2; D remains unclear. V gave up 3 bases and J gave up 2 bases, with 7 bases separating them. Germline V gene data show CDR1 as MGHRA and CDR2 as YSYEKL. The CDR3 consists of 13 residues.

The rearrangement uses TRBV7-2 and TRBJ1-6; D is unclear. CDR3 length: 13 amino acids. The germline CDR1 and CDR2 sequences are SGHTA and FQGNSA. V was pared by 1 base and J by 7 bases, with 5 bases between. The CDR3 DNA follows: TGTGCCAGCAGCTTAGGCCCAAATTCACCCCTCCACTTT. Residues: CASSLGPNSPLHF.